The 5 T cell receptor beta chains reported below all come from one sample, sequenced in a study of blood T cell repertoires in COVID-19. Assay: immunoSEQ multiplex PCR; the TCRdb copy retains only in-frame clones and omits some. Among approximately 100,000 clones listed, roughly 84% were seen once. The sample comprised peripheral blood. Receptors originate from a human donor in a cohort sampled during active COVID-19.

This chain connects TRBV5-5 to TRBJ1-4, with 8 bases identical to TRBD1. This CDR3 spans 15 amino acids. Trimming cost V 4 bases and J 7 bases; bases outside gene matches: 9. Germline V gene lookup returns CDR1 SGHKS and CDR2 YYEKEE (reference sequence). CDR3 sequence reads: CASSPTGGNGEKLFF. The DNA of the CDR3 is TGTGCCAGCAGCCCAACAGGGGGAAACGGTGAAAAACTGTTTTTT.

The chain has TRBV6-5 and TRBJ1-5; D remains unclear. Germline CDR1 MNHEY, CDR2 SVGAGI. With 6 bases removed from V and 0 bases from J, the gap between germline ends came to 9 bases. The CDR3 consists of 14 residues. This CDR3 reads CASRAPISNQPQHF. In nucleotides, the CDR3 is TGTGCCAGCAGGGCCCCCATTAGCAATCAGCCCCAGCATTTT.

The chain combines TRBV3-1 (or the pseudogene TRBV3-2) with TRBJ2-3; 11 bases align to TRBD2. There are 21 residues in the CDR3. Germline CDR1 is LGHDT and CDR2 is YNNKEL (reference sequence). After removal of 1 base from V and 0 bases from J, the junction contained 15 bases not matched to a gene. The CDR3 nucleotides read TGTGCCAGCAGCCAAGTTCCCCCGTCTAGCGGGGGGCCCCAAAGCACAGATACGCAGTATTTT. Translation: CASSQVPPSSGGPQSTDTQYF.

This sequence joins TRBV5-4 and TRBJ1-2; 10 positions agree with TRBD1. CDR1 is SGHNT, CDR2 YYREEE, per germline (reference sequence). This CDR3 is built from 14 residues. V lost 3 bases and J lost 5; bases outside the gene matches: 4. The CDR3 DNA follows: TGTGCCAGCAGCTCGCCGGGACAGGGGTATGGCTACACCTTC. Its protein product is CASSSPGQGYGYTF.

The chain is built from TRBV10-3 and TRBJ1-5; 10 positions match TRBD1. The CDR3 length is 16 residues. The germline V gene has CDR1 ENHRY and CDR2 SYGVKD. The junction had 2 bases not matched to a gene; V was cut back by 0 bases and J by 3 bases. CDR3 DNA sequence: TGTGCCATCAGTGAGTCTGGGACAGGGGACAATCAGCCCCAGCATTTT. The encoded protein is CAISESGTGDNQPQHF.